This T cell receptor (beta chain) was profiled in a study of blood T cell repertoires in COVID-19. Only in-frame clones appear in the TCRdb table, and some are missing; sequencing was by immunoSEQ multiplex PCR. Among about 180,000 clones listed, 85% to 90% were seen once. Sequencing input: PBMCs or T cells enriched from blood (not recorded which). The receptor was derived from a man aged 40-49 years who had recovered from COVID-19.

The DNA for the CDR3 is TGTGCCAGCAGCGTACCCCGGGAGGGGGGTACGAATGAGCAGTTCTTC. Its protein is CASSVPREGGTNEQFF. V is TRBV9 and J is TRBJ2-1; the match to TRBD2 covers 8 bases. The germline V gene has CDR1 SGDLS and CDR2 YYNGEE. The J segment lost 7 bases and the V segment lost 1 base, leaving 10 bases of the junction unmatched. The CDR3 covers 16 residues.